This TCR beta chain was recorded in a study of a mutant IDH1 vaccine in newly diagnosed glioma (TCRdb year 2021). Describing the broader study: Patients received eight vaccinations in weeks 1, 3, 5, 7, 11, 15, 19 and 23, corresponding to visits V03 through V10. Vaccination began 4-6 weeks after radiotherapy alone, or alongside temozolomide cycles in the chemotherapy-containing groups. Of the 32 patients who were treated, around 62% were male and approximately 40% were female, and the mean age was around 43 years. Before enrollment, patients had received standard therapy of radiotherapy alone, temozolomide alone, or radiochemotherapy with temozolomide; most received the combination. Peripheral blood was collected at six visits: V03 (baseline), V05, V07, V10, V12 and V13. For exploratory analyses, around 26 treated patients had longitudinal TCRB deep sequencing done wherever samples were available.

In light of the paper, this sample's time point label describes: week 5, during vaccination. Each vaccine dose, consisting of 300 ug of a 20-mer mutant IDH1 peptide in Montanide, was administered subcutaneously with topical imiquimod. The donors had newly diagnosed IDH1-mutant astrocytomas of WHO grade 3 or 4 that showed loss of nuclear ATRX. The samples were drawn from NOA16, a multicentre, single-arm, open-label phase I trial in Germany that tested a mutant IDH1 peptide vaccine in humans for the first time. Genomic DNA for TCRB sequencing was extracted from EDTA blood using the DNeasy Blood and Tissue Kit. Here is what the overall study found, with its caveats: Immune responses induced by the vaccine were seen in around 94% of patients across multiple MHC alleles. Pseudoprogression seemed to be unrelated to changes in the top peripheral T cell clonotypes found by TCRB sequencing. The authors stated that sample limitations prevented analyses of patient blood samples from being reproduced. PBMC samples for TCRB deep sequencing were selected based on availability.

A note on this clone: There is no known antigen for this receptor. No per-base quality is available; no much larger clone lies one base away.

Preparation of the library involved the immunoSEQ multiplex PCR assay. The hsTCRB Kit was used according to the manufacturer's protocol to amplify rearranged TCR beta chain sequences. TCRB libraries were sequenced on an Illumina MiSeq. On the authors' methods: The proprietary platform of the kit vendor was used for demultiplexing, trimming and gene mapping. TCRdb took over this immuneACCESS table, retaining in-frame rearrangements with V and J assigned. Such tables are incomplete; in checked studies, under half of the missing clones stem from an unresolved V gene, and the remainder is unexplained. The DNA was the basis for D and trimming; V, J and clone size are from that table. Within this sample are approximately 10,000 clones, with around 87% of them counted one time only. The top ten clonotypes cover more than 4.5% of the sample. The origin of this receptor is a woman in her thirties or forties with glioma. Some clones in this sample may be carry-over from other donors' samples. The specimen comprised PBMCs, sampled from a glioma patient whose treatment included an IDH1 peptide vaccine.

The nucleotide sequence is TGCGCCAGCAGCACTGGCGCAGGGGGAGTGGAGACCCAGTACTTC. Its product reads: CASSTGAGGVETQYF. The chain was built from TRBV5-1 and TRBJ2-5; TRBD1 matches 7 bases in the middle. The germline V gene yields SGHRS for CDR1 and YFSETQ for CDR2. Clipping removes 4 bases from V and 5 bases from J, with 11 as the unmatched junction base count. Spanning cysteine to phenylalanine, the CDR3 consists of 15 amino acids. Left in the record is the CDR3 DNA by itself, 45 bases read in frame from the first base.